The 19 T cell receptor beta chains listed next were all sequenced from one sample in a study of cytomegalovirus exposure and HLA in healthy donors. The PCR contained 60 Vbeta and 13 Jbeta primers. Only in-frame clones appear in the TCRdb table, and some are missing; sequencing was by immunoSEQ multiplex PCR. The table shows under 130,000 clones, with about 77% occurring only once. Sequencing used PBMCs. These receptors were taken from a woman aged 18-30 years in good health and CMV-seropositive.

This clone was seen just once. CDR3 DNA: TGTGCCAGTAAAAAACCCTCTACAGGTGAAGCTTTCTTT. Translated, it gives CASKKPSTGEAFF. The chain recombines TRBV19 with TRBJ1-1; D might be TRBD1 (5 bases). Trimming took off 7 bases at V and 7 bases at J, with 16 bases between the two ends. This CDR3 has 13 residues. Germline V gene sequence: CDR1 LNHDA, CDR2 SQIVND (reference sequence).

The chain uses TRBV11-2 and TRBJ2-7; 7 bases align to TRBD2. Germline V gives CDR1 SGHAT, CDR2 FQNNGV. The CDR3 totals 16 residues. V shed 3 bases and J 2 bases; nucleotides not matched to a gene: 10. This CDR3 is CASSFRAGLLTYEQYF. The DNA of the CDR3 is TGTGCCAGCAGCTTTCGTGCGGGACTACTAACCTACGAGCAGTACTTC.

V and J are TRBV9 and TRBJ2-7; TRBD2 aligns across 8 bases. This CDR3 is built from 15 residues. V shed 0 bases and J 3 bases; nucleotides not matched to a gene: 5. Per the germline V gene, CDR1 is SGDLS and CDR2 is YYNGEE. The CDR3 sequence: CASSVEVGTSYEQYF. The CDR3 bases are TGTGCCAGCAGCGTAGAGGTAGGGACTAGCTACGAGCAGTACTTC.

The chain uses TRBV10-1 and TRBJ2-5, with a possible D match to TRBD2 (5 bases). The CDR3 is made up of 13 amino acids. Trimming cost V 6 bases and J 2 bases, with 10 bases left between them. Germline values: CDR1 WNHNN, CDR2 SYGVQD (reference sequence). The CDR3, as DNA: TGCGCCAGCAGCAGAAGGACTCAAGAGACCCAGTACTTC. This translates into CASSRRTQETQYF.

V gene TRBV25-1 combines with J gene TRBJ2-1; 12 bases agree with TRBD2. This CDR3 has 16 residues. The V gene's germline CDR1 is MGHDK and CDR2 SYGVNS. V lost 2 bases, J lost 9 bases, and 8 bases stayed unmatched. The DNA of the CDR3 is TGTGCCAGCAGTGAAGACGGGACTAGCGGGTGGGGTGAGCAGTTCTTC. Translation: CASSEDGTSGWGEQFF.

This chain uses TRBV7-3 with TRBJ2-5, with 11 bases identical to TRBD1. This CDR3 region has 21 residues. CDR1 and CDR2 (germline): SGHTA, FQGTGA. J was trimmed by 5 bases and V by 2 bases; bases with no gene match: 22. CDR3: CASSLPHVWRDRGGEGETQYF. CDR3 DNA sequence: TGTGCCAGCAGCTTACCCCACGTTTGGCGGGACAGGGGGGGAGAGGGGGAGACCCAGTACTTC.

A single count supports this clone. The rearrangement uses TRBV4-1 and TRBJ2-7; 7 nucleotides agree with TRBD1. The length of the CDR3 is 15 residues. Losses at the gene ends were 4 bases for V and 0 bases for J; bases not matched to a gene: 6. CDR1 and CDR2 from the germline V gene are MGHRA and YSYEKL. The chain's CDR3 is CASSRTGSYSYEQYF. The DNA of the CDR3 is TGCGCCAGCAGCCGGACAGGTAGTTACTCCTACGAGCAGTACTTC.

The chain links TRBV5-1 to TRBJ1-4; perhaps TRBD1 as D (6 bases). The V and J ends lost 0 bases and 4 bases respectively, with 13 bases between them. CDR1 is SGHRS, CDR2 YFSETQ, per germline. This CDR3 comprises 16 residues. The CDR3 DNA follows: TGCGCCAGCAGCTTGGTACCGACAGGCGTTAATGAAAAACTGTTTTTT. Its translation: CASSLVPTGVNEKLFF.

This chain connects TRBV30 to TRBJ2-2; 11 nucleotides align to TRBD2. Germline lookup yields CDR1 GTSNPN and CDR2 SVGIG (reference sequence). The V gene end was trimmed by 3 bases and the J gene end by 3 bases; junction bases not matched to a gene: 12. This CDR3 spans 18 amino acids. CDR3 nucleotides: TGTGCCTGGAGCCGACTAGCGGGAAGGGGTATAGACACCGGGGAGCTGTTTTTT. Translated: CAWSRLAGRGIDTGELFF.

This sequence joins TRBV7-2 and TRBJ2-5; 14 bases line up with TRBD2. This CDR3 has 15 residues. Germline lookup yields CDR1 SGHTA and CDR2 FQGNSA. Losses at the gene ends were 3 bases for V and 4 bases for J; bases not matched to a gene: 1. The CDR3 DNA follows: TGTGCCAGCAGCTTTGGACTAGCGGGAGGAGAGACCCAGTACTTC. It specifies CASSFGLAGGETQYF.

The genes are TRBV2 and TRBJ1-2; weak D call: TRBD1 (5 bases). This CDR3 has 14 amino acids. Germline CDR1 SNHLY, CDR2 FYNNEI. The germline V and J ends were trimmed by 9 bases and 3 bases, with 17 bases remaining between them. In DNA form, the CDR3 reads TGTGCCAGTCTTTGGCGGGACCTCTACTATGGCTACACCTTC. Protein product: CASLWRDLYYGYTF. Full variable domain (outside the CDR3, taken from reference TRBV2 and TRBJ1-2): EPEVTQTPSHQVTQMGQEVILRCVPISNHLYFYWYRQILGQKVEFLVSFYNNEISEKSEIFDDQFSVERPDGSNFTLKIRSTKLEDSAMYFCASLWRDLYYGYTFGSGTRLTVV.

This chain uses TRBV6-5 with TRBJ2-7, with a tentative D call TRBD2 (6 bases). CDR1 is MNHEY and CDR2 is SVGAGI in the germline V gene. Trimming stripped 2 bases from V and 3 bases from J, with 11 bases between. CDR3 size: 14 residues. CDR3 bases: TGTGCCAGCAGTTACGGGGACGGGGGCTACGAGCAGTACTTC. Its translation: CASSYGDGGYEQYF.

The CDR3, as DNA: TGCGCCAGCAGCTTAAACAGGGTGTCCAACTATGGCTACACCTTC. This gives the protein CASSLNRVSNYGYTF. The genes are TRBV5-1 and TRBJ1-2; the D gene is possibly TRBD1 (6 bases). The germline V and J ends were trimmed by 2 bases and 2 bases, with 13 bases remaining between them. This CDR3 comprises 15 residues. Germline V gene lookup returns CDR1 SGHRS and CDR2 YFSETQ.

The chain uses TRBV11-3 and TRBJ2-2; 7 positions agree with TRBD2. The J segment lost 7 bases and the V segment lost 7 bases, leaving 9 bases of the junction unmatched. The V gene's germline CDR1 is SGHNT and CDR2 YENEEA. The CDR3 contains 14 residues. For the CDR3, the DNA is TGTGCCAGCACCTATCGAGCGGGATTCGGGGAGCTGTTTTTT. Translation gives CASTYRAGFGELFF.

The J gene is TRBJ2-3, the V gene TRBV27; D may be TRBD1 (6 bases). The CDR3 contains 13 residues. Germline CDR1 and CDR2: MNHEY and SMNVEV (reference sequence). Trimming removed 7 bases at V and 5 bases at J, with 13 bases between. CDR3 nucleotide sequence: TGTGCCAGCATCGCCCAGGGGAAAGATACGCAGTATTTT. Its protein product is CASIAQGKDTQYF.

The CDR3 DNA sequence: TGTGCCACCAGCGGCCAGCAGGGGGTCCCCACAGATACGCAGTATTTT. Protein sequence: CATSGQQGVPTDTQYF. The chain carries TRBV15 and TRBJ2-3; 7 nucleotides line up with TRBD1. Trimming cost V 5 bases and J 2 bases; bases outside gene matches: 10. Per germline, CDR1 LNHNV and CDR2 YYDKDF (reference sequence). There are 16 residues in the CDR3.

This clone was seen a handful of times. The junction shows a germline mismatch at one end, possibly a read error. The rearrangement joins TRBV6-1 to TRBJ1-5, with 9 bases identical to TRBD1. CDR1 MNHNS and CDR2 SASEGT come from the germline V gene. The CDR3 runs 11 residues. The CDR3 DNA sequence: TGCGGGACAGGGACTGGGCAGCCCCAGCATTTT. Protein product: CGTGTGQPQHF.

The chain combines TRBV5-6 with TRBJ1-2; 7 positions match TRBD1. Germline V gene lookup returns CDR1 SGHDT and CDR2 YYEEEE. The CDR3 spans 15 residues. V was clipped by 4 bases and J by 3 bases; unmatched bases: 9. The CDR3 DNA sequence: TGTGCCAGCAGCATGACAGGGTTCCGCGACTATGGCTACACCTTC. The encoded protein is CASSMTGFRDYGYTF.

The chain recombines TRBV9 with TRBJ1-5; no firm D call. The CDR3 sequence is 13 residues long. Germline loops: CDR1 SGDLS, CDR2 YYNGEE. V was clipped by 0 bases and J by 3 bases, with 4 bases between them. CDR3 sequence: CASSVGDNQPQHF. The CDR3, as DNA: TGTGCCAGCAGCGTAGGAGACAATCAGCCCCAGCATTTT. The full variable domain, with the rest looked up from reference TRBV9 and TRBJ1-5, is DSGVTQTPKHLITATGQRVTLRCSPRSGDLSVYWYQQSLDQGLQFLIQYYNGEERAKGNILERFSAQQFPDLHSELNLSSLELGDSALYFCASSVGDNQPQHFGDGTRLSIL.